Listed here are 9 T cell receptor beta chains from one sample, sequenced in a study of T-cell memory formation after mild COVID-19. TCRdb re-analysed the 5' RACE reads in MiXCR, keeping a single row per CDR3 protein. The sample gives about 430,000 distinct CDR3 sequences, about a sixth of which show up once; 20% to 25% is in the top ten. Source material: PBMCs or a T cell subset sorted from them (not recorded which). Receptor source: a man aged 18 to 30 who had mild COVID-19 (a few samples of this study predate the infection). Cell type and time point are not known.

The chain uses TRBV29-1 and TRBJ2-4, with D maybe TRBD2 (6 bases). This CDR3 comprises 15 residues. CDR1 and CDR2 (germline): SQVTM, ANQGSEA. V was shortened by 4 bases and J by 2 bases, with 15 bases between the two germline ends. The CDR3 nucleotides are TGCAGCGTTGGGGGTCGGCTAGCGACCAAAAACATTCAGTACTTC. It specifies CSVGGRLATKNIQYF.

The chain couples TRBV11-2 to TRBJ2-2; D not certain. This CDR3 has 15 residues. In germline, CDR1 is SGHAT, CDR2 FQNNGV. V was shortened by 0 bases and J by 4 bases, with 9 bases between the two germline ends. Here the CDR3 DNA reads TGTGCCAGCAGCTTAGAAAATGTGGTCACCGGGGAGCTGTTTTTT. This translates into CASSLENVVTGELFF. The full variable domain, in which reference TRBV11-2 and TRBJ2-2 provide the parts outside the CDR3, is EAGVAQSPRYKIIEKRQSVAFWCNPISGHATLYWYQQILGQGPKLLIQFQNNGVVDDSQLPKDRFSAERLKGVDSTLKIQPAKLEDSAVYLCASSLENVVTGELFFGEGSRLTVL.

The chain carries TRBV27 and TRBJ1-1; tentatively, D is TRBD1 (5 bases). CDR3 size: 13 residues. Trimming shortened V by 6 bases and J by 1 base, and 9 bases separated the two germline ends. The germline V gene has CDR1 MNHEY and CDR2 SMNVEV (reference sequence). The CDR3 nucleotides read TGTGCCAGCAGGGTCAGGGAGAACACTGAAGCTTTCTTT. Translation gives CASRVRENTEAFF.

The chain employs TRBV6-5 and TRBJ2-5; 7 positions agree with TRBD1. The V and J ends lost 4 bases and 4 bases, in that order; junction bases with no gene match: 9. The CDR3 length is 15 residues. Looked up from germline, CDR1 is MNHEY and CDR2 is SVGAGI. In DNA, the CDR3 is TGTGCCAGCAGTTTTAAGACAGGGTCCACAGAGACCCAGTACTTC. Amino acid sequence: CASSFKTGSTETQYF.

This chain links TRBV7-2 with TRBJ1-6, with D perhaps TRBD1 (5 bases). V lost 5 bases and J lost 13, with 21 bases in between. Germline V gives CDR1 SGHTA, CDR2 FQGNSA. This CDR3 contains 15 residues. The CDR3 is CASSLVGGIVPPLHF. CDR3 sequence (DNA): TGTGCCAGCAGCCTTGTGGGGGGAATTGTACCTCCCCTCCACTTT.

The rearrangement uses TRBV6-6 and TRBJ2-7; 9 bases map to TRBD1. CDR1 and CDR2 from the germline V gene are MNHNY and SVGAGI (reference sequence). The CDR3 is 13 amino acids. V lost 6 bases and J lost 7; bases outside the gene matches: 7. CDR3 region: CASSPLGQGEQYV. CDR3 DNA: TGTGCCAGCAGCCCATTAGGACAGGGGGAGCAGTACGTC.

The CDR3 DNA reads TGTGCCAGCACATACAGTTACCAAGAGACCCAGTACTTC. This encodes CASTYSYQETQYF. The chain is built from TRBV7-6 and TRBJ2-5; D gene unclear. The CDR3 contains 13 residues. The germline V and J ends were trimmed by 7 bases and 0 bases, with 9 bases remaining between them. Germline loops: CDR1 SGHVS, CDR2 FNYEAQ.

The chain is built from TRBV7-3 and TRBJ2-1; possible D gene TRBD1, 6 bases. Germline V CDR1 and CDR2: SGHTA, FQGTGA. The CDR3 has 15 amino acids. Trimming left V 2 bases short and J 6 bases short, with 14 bases between. The CDR3 DNA is TGTGCCAGCAGCTTACTACAGGGCTCTTTCAATGAGCAGTTCTTC. This sequence encodes CASSLLQGSFNEQFF.

This clonotype has a handful of counts. V and J are TRBV4-3 and TRBJ2-7; unclear D gene. CDR1 and CDR2 (germline): LGHNA, YSLEER. The CDR3 is 15 residues long. V lost 2 bases, J lost 2 bases, and 13 bases lay in between. In DNA form, the CDR3 reads TGCGCCAGCAGCCAAAAGGGCCACGAAACCTACGAGCAGTACTTC. This codes for CASSQKGHETYEQYF.